One and the same sample provided the 14 T cell receptor beta chains below, sequenced in a study of shared clonotypes between healthy human individuals. Repertoires were generated with immunoSEQ multiplex PCR, while TCRdb's copy carries only in-frame clones and drops some. The profile covers under 1,100,000 clones, with 78% appearing a single time and around 0.6% taken by the ten largest. Sequenced material: memory CD4+ T cells from PBMCs. Noted subset: CD45RA-negative fraction. Source of these receptors: a man aged 18 to 29 in good health. Some clones in this sample may be carry-over from other donors' samples.

At least ten counts were recorded for this clone. The chain couples TRBV5-1 to TRBJ2-5; possibly TRBD1 for D (6 bases). The germline V gene has CDR1 SGHRS and CDR2 YFSETQ. This CDR3 has 14 amino acids. Trimming took 2 bases from V and 5 from J, leaving 13 bases between them. The CDR3 reads CASSFRGLLETQYF. CDR3 nucleotide sequence: TGCGCCAGCAGCTTCAGGGGCCTCCTCGAGACCCAGTACTTC.

This chain links TRBV5-1 with TRBJ2-5; 7 bases are shared with TRBD1. V shed 3 bases and J 2 bases; nucleotides not matched to a gene: 7. CDR1 and CDR2 from the germline V gene are SGHRS and YFSETQ. The CDR3 length is 15 residues. DNA for the CDR3: TGCGCCAGCAGCTCTAAGGGACAGTGGCAAGAGACCCAGTACTTC. Protein sequence: CASSSKGQWQETQYF.

The chain links TRBV7-8 to TRBJ2-5; the D gene is possibly TRBD2 (5 bases). V lost 0 bases to trimming and J lost 0 bases, with 11 bases between them. The CDR3 has 16 residues. Germline V gene lookup returns CDR1 SGHVS and CDR2 FQNEAQ. The CDR3 here is CASSLAGLEYQETQYF. Written as DNA, the CDR3 is TGTGCCAGCAGCTTAGCTGGACTGGAGTACCAAGAGACCCAGTACTTC.

The chain links TRBV9 to TRBJ2-3; 7 bases are shared with TRBD2. CDR1 and CDR2 from the germline V gene are SGDLS and YYNGEE. With V trimmed by 3 bases and J by 1 base, 8 bases remained unmatched. The CDR3 is 16 amino acids. The chain's CDR3 is CASSGRTSLGTDTQYF. CDR3 bases: TGTGCCAGCAGCGGACGGACTAGTCTTGGCACAGATACGCAGTATTTT.

The CDR3 nucleotides are TGTGCCAGCAGTGAAATCTTTGGGACAGGGGGGGGTGAGACCCAGTACTTC. As protein: CASSEIFGTGGGETQYF. The V call is TRBV6-1, the J call TRBJ2-5; 11 bases match TRBD1. The CDR3 runs to 17 residues. Germline V gene sequence: CDR1 MNHNS, CDR2 SASEGT. With 2 bases clipped from V and 5 bases from J, the junction kept 10 bases outside the gene matches.

This chain connects TRBV5-4 to TRBJ1-5, with a tentative D call TRBD1 (5 bases). This CDR3 contains 17 residues. Germline-derived CDR1 and CDR2 are SGHNT and YYREEE (reference sequence). Trimming removed 0 bases from V and 3 bases from J, with 16 bases in between. CDR3 nucleotides: TGTGCCAGCAGCTTGGCCGCAGGGAGTGAGGTCAATCAGCCCCAGCATTTT. It is translated as CASSLAAGSEVNQPQHF.

This chain links TRBV7-9 with TRBJ2-1, with 8 bases that match TRBD1. The CDR3 has 16 amino acids. The J segment lost 6 bases and the V segment lost 0 bases, leaving 7 bases of the junction unmatched. Germline CDR1 SEHNR, CDR2 FQNEAQ (reference sequence). CDR3 sequence: CASSLARQGAGNEQFF. The CDR3 region has the DNA TGTGCCAGCAGCTTAGCGCGGCAGGGGGCCGGCAATGAGCAGTTCTTC.

As to this clone: Other DNA sequences in the same sample also yield this CDR3. The rearrangement uses TRBV5-1 and TRBJ1-4, with 12 bases identical to TRBD1. With 3 bases clipped from V and 8 bases from J, the junction kept 5 bases outside the gene matches. This CDR3 is 15 amino acids long. Germline-derived CDR1 and CDR2 are SGHRS and YFSETQ. CDR3 sequence (DNA): TGCGCCAGCAGCTCCTCCGGGACAGGGGGCGAAAAACTGTTTTTT. This encodes CASSSSGTGGEKLFF.

The chain combines TRBV28 with TRBJ1-1; no firm D call. V lost 5 bases to trimming and J lost 2 bases, with 18 bases between them. This CDR3 comprises 16 residues. From germline, CDR1 is MDHEN and CDR2 SYDVKM. The CDR3 protein is CASSLLGASLNTEAFF. Written as DNA, the CDR3 is TGTGCCAGCAGTCTCCTGGGCGCAAGTCTAAACACTGAAGCTTTCTTT.

About this clone: The sample carries other DNA sequences with the same CDR3. The chain recombines TRBV6-1 with TRBJ1-2; D gene ambiguous. Per the germline V gene, CDR1 is MNHNS and CDR2 is SASEGT. Trimming took off 3 bases at V and 5 bases at J, with 4 bases between the two ends. This CDR3 comprises 11 residues. DNA of the CDR3: TGTGCCAGCAGTGAGAGGTATGGCTACACCTTC. This gives the protein CASSERYGYTF.

The chain carries TRBV28 and TRBJ1-4, with 7 bases fitting TRBD1. After removal of 2 bases from V and 7 bases from J, the junction contained 10 bases not matched to a gene. CDR1 is MDHEN and CDR2 is SYDVKM in the germline V gene. The CDR3 is 16 amino acids. The DNA for the CDR3 is TGTGCCAGCAGTTTAGGGACCCTGACAGGGAGTGAAAAACTGTTTTTT. Translating gives CASSLGTLTGSEKLFF.

The chain combines TRBV4-3 with TRBJ1-2; D is ambiguous. Germline CDR1 LGHNA, CDR2 YSLEER. Trimming removed 0 bases at V and 4 bases at J, with 9 bases between. The CDR3 runs to 14 residues. This CDR3 reads CASSQDPQRYGYTF. The CDR3 DNA reads as TGCGCCAGCAGCCAAGATCCGCAGCGCTATGGCTACACCTTC.

This chain links TRBV19 with TRBJ2-1, with D perhaps matching TRBD2 (5 bases). V was cut by 4 bases and J by 9 bases, with 13 bases left in between. CDR1 is LNHDA and CDR2 is SQIVND in the germline V gene (reference sequence). The CDR3 covers 13 residues. The CDR3 sequence is CASSTEVFSEQFF. In nucleotides, the CDR3 is TGTGCCAGTAGTACGGAGGTATTTAGTGAGCAGTTCTTC.

The rearrangement joins TRBV27 to TRBJ2-1, with 9 bases fitting TRBD1. Trimming at V came to 7 bases and at J to 6 bases, leaving 10 bases not matched to a gene. The CDR3 is 15 residues long. The germline CDR1 and CDR2 sequences are MNHEY and SMNVEV (reference sequence). The CDR3, as DNA: TGTGCCAGCACCGGGCCGGGACAGGGAACCAATGAGCAGTTCTTC. It is translated as CASTGPGQGTNEQFF.